These T cell receptor beta chains were read from a single sample in a study of T cell repertoires in cytomegalovirus infection. These receptors' targets are unknown. TCRdb re-analysed the reads in MiXCR, keeping a single row per CDR3 protein. The data hold about 89,000 distinct CDR3 sequences, with about 29% observed a single time. The sequenced sample was CD8+ T cells from cultured PBMCs, obtained from culture after CMV antigen stimulation. The receptors were sampled from a human donor in good health (CMV status not recorded). Some clones in this sample may be carry-over from other donors' samples. Both conserved end residues are trimmed from each CDR3. The D gene is left open where the match is weak. Clone size, where shown, is once, few, many, or a class for clones that have expanded.

clone size	D gene	J gene	V gene	CDR3 protein
-	-	TRBJ1-3	TRBV7-9	ASSLVLASSGNTIY
few	TRBD2	TRBJ2-5	TRBV27	ASSSGLAGVGETQY
-	-	TRBJ1-1	TRBV19	ATKPPNTEAF
once	TRBD2	TRBJ2-5	TRBV4-1	ASSQETSGGREETQY
many	-	TRBJ1-4	TRBV28	ASSWAGNEKLF
many	TRBD2	TRBJ2-1	TRBV7-2	ASSLAVRGQGLYNEQF
many	-	TRBJ1-5	TRBV12-3/TRBV12-4	ASSSWGTFSNQPQH
many	TRBD1	TRBJ1-4	TRBV27	ATKKGAWTNEKLF
many	-	TRBJ1-2	TRBV2	ASSEFVSANYGYT
-	TRBD2	TRBJ2-5	TRBV12-3/TRBV12-4	ASSISGGPEETQY
-	-	TRBJ1-1	TRBV27	ASSLQGYTEAF
-	-	TRBJ1-6	TRBV7-6	ASSPTVLGDYNSPLH
few	TRBD1	TRBJ2-5	TRBV12-3/TRBV12-4	ASSFLGQGEETQY
-	-	TRBJ2-1	TRBV20-1	SEGGPNNEQF
-	-	TRBJ1-4	TRBV6-5	ASSYFWTKDEKLF
many	-	TRBJ2-3	TRBV7-8	ASSPREGGDTQY
few	-	TRBJ2-1	TRBV28	ASSFRGRRYMEQF
-	-	TRBJ1-2	TRBV7-2	ASSASDLSFGYT
-	TRBD1	TRBJ2-5	TRBV28	ASYQGVETQY
few	TRBD1	TRBJ1-5	TRBV5-6	ASSLGVTGDQPQH
-	-	TRBJ2-1	TRBV4-1	ASSQPTGYSEQF
-	-	TRBJ1-2	TRBV2	ASWGGIDGYT
few	TRBD2	TRBJ2-1	TRBV28	ASKPGLAGVWEQF
medium-sized	TRBD1	TRBJ1-1	TRBV12-5	ASATGVGTEAF
few	TRBD1	TRBJ2-1	TRBV15	ATSSALWDRVDNEQF
-	TRBD2	TRBJ2-7	TRBV7-9	ASSVTSEGPHEQY
few	-	TRBJ2-1	TRBV12-3/TRBV12-4	ASTPGSSYNEQF
few	-	TRBJ2-7	TRBV4-2	ASSQERGSYEQY